Below are 32 T cell receptor beta chains sequenced from a single sample in a study of a mutant IDH1 vaccine in newly diagnosed glioma. The protocol was immunoSEQ multiplex PCR, while the TCRdb copy is restricted to in-frame clones and leaves out a portion. The sample carries about 85,000 clones, around 92% recorded once. Indicated time point: week 47, end of study. Every vaccination contained 300 ug of the mutant IDH1 20-mer peptide and was paired with topical imiquimod. Antigens for these TCRs are unknown. Sequenced material: PBMCs, taken from a glioma patient whose treatment included an IDH1 peptide vaccine. All receptors come from a woman in her 50s with glioma.

The chain employs TRBV10-3 and TRBJ1-1; 9 bases are a match to TRBD1. CDR3 length: 18 residues. The V gene's germline CDR1 is ENHRY and CDR2 SYGVKD. The trim removed 3 bases at V and 4 bases at J, leaving 15 bases unmatched. As DNA, the CDR3 is TGTGCCATCAGTGAACGGGACAGGGTTGAGCATAAGGCCACTGAAGCTTTCTTT. Encoded protein: CAISERDRVEHKATEAFF.

The chain links TRBV11-2 to TRBJ1-5; maybe TRBD1 (5 bases). Trimming took 5 bases from V and 6 from J, leaving 17 bases between them. The germline CDR1 and CDR2 sequences are SGHAT and FQNNGV. The CDR3 is 15 amino acids. The CDR3 sequence: CASSPGQGWGQPQHF. In nucleotides, the CDR3 is TGTGCCAGCAGCCCCGGCCAGGGTTGGGGTCAGCCCCAGCATTTT.

The J gene is TRBJ2-3, the V gene TRBV28; TRBD2 matches at 7 bases. There are 12 residues in the CDR3. V trimming: 5 bases; J trimming: 12 bases; junction bases outside the gene matches: 8. Germline CDR1 reads MDHEN; CDR2 reads SYDVKM. The CDR3 loop reads CASSPPRELQYF. The CDR3 DNA is TGTGCCAGCAGTCCCCCGCGGGAGCTCCAGTATTTT.

The genes are TRBV29-1 and TRBJ2-3, with 7 bases that match TRBD1. Germline CDR1 reads SQVTM; CDR2 reads ANQGSEA. J gave up 3 bases and V 4 bases, and 7 bases lay outside the gene matches. The CDR3 is 14 amino acids. CDR3 region: CSVGPTGPTDTQYF. The CDR3 bases are TGCAGCGTTGGACCGACAGGGCCTACAGATACGCAGTATTTT.

V gene TRBV2 combines with J gene TRBJ2-7; unclear D gene. The germline CDR1 and CDR2 sequences are SNHLY and FYNNEI. The CDR3 is 13 residues long. V was pared by 2 bases and J by 6 bases, with 11 bases between. The DNA of the CDR3 is TGTGCCAGCAGTGAAATGGCAGTTGGCGAGCAGTACTTC. This gives the protein CASSEMAVGEQYF.

The chain links TRBV9 to TRBJ2-7; 13 bases line up with TRBD2. This CDR3 is built from 19 residues. The germline CDR1 and CDR2 sequences are SGDLS and YYNGEE. Unmatched junction bases numbered 11, after V lost 0 bases and J lost 2 bases. This CDR3 is CASSVGSGLAGALPYEQYF. CDR3 coding DNA: TGTGCCAGCAGCGTAGGATCAGGACTAGCGGGAGCGTTACCCTACGAGCAGTACTTC. Complete variable domain (other parts from reference TRBV9 and TRBJ2-7): DSGVTQTPKHLITATGQRVTLRCSPRSGDLSVYWYQQSLDQGLQFLIQYYNGEERAKGNILERFSAQQFPDLHSELNLSSLELGDSALYFCASSVGSGLAGALPYEQYFGPGTRLTVT.

The chain employs TRBV5-1 and TRBJ2-3; 7 bases are a match to TRBD1. The trim removed 6 bases at V and 5 bases at J, leaving 12 bases unmatched. Looked up from germline, CDR1 is SGHRS and CDR2 is YFSETQ. This CDR3 has 15 amino acids. The CDR3, as DNA: TGCGCCAGCACCCTGACCGGAGCAGGGGGAGATACGCAGTATTTT. Its protein product is CASTLTGAGGDTQYF.

The gene calls are TRBV5-1 and TRBJ2-1; 11 nucleotides align to TRBD2. CDR3 length equals 16 residues. The germline gives CDR1 SGHRS, CDR2 YFSETQ. V trimming: 4 bases; J trimming: 0 bases; junction bases outside the gene matches: 3. The DNA of the CDR3 is TGCGCCAGCAGCCCGACTAGCGGGACCTCCTACAATGAGCAGTTCTTC. Translating gives CASSPTSGTSYNEQFF.

The chain is built from TRBV5-1 and TRBJ2-5; D assignment may be TRBD1 or TRBD2 (5 bases each). The better agreement between TRBJ2-7 and the DNA end casts doubt on the J call. The CDR3 has 13 amino acids. Looked up from germline, CDR1 is SGHRS and CDR2 is YFSETQ. DNA of the CDR3: TGCGCCAGCAGCTTCCGGGACCCCTACGAGCAGTACTTC. It yields the protein CASSFRDPYEQYF.

This rearrangement joins TRBV2 to TRBJ1-5; D is perhaps TRBD1 (5 bases). The CDR3 length is 16 residues. The ends were cut back, 3 bases at V and 6 bases at J, with 18 bases in the middle. Germline-derived CDR1 and CDR2 are SNHLY and FYNNEI. CDR3 nucleotides: TGTGCCAGCAGTGAGGGACGCAGGGCCCCTTCTCAGCCCCAGCATTTT. The encoded protein is CASSEGRRAPSQPQHF.

This CDR3 is CASSQGLGYEQYF. The CDR3 nucleotides are TGCGCCAGCAGCCAAGGTTTGGGTTACGAGCAGTACTTC. The chain recombines TRBV4-1 with TRBJ2-5, with D unresolved. TRBJ2-7 explains the end of the DNA better; the J call may be wrong. Germline V gene sequence: CDR1 MGHRA, CDR2 YSYEKL. The CDR3 covers 13 residues.

This chain connects TRBV28 to TRBJ1-6; TRBD1 might be the D (5 bases). The CDR3 is made up of 14 amino acids. Trimming stripped 3 bases from V and 11 bases from J, with 14 bases between. Germline V gene data show CDR1 as MDHEN and CDR2 as SYDVKM. CDR3 protein: CASSLGGLGAPLHF. The CDR3 bases are TGTGCCAGCAGTTTGGGTGGGCTAGGGGCACCCCTCCACTTT.

The rearrangement links TRBV7-9 to TRBJ1-3, with TRBD1 matching over 9 bases. The CDR3 loop spans 15 amino acids. From germline, CDR1 is SEHNR and CDR2 FQNEAQ (reference sequence). Trimming at V came to 3 bases and at J to 8 bases, leaving 8 bases not matched to a gene. The CDR3 sequence is CASSFQGQGGDTIYF. In DNA form, the CDR3 reads TGTGCCAGCAGCTTTCAGGGACAGGGCGGGGACACCATATATTTT.

The rearrangement uses TRBV6-5 and TRBJ1-1; D gene uncertain. The CDR3 sequence is 13 residues long. V was clipped by 7 bases and J by 3 bases, with 12 bases between them. The germline gives CDR1 MNHEY, CDR2 SVGAGI. In DNA form, the CDR3 reads TGTGCCAGCAAAAACGTTGGGGACACTGAAGCTTTCTTT. It codes for CASKNVGDTEAFF.

This rearrangement joins TRBV27 to TRBJ1-5; possible D gene TRBD1, 6 bases. V was clipped by 6 bases and J by 5 bases, with 8 bases between them. The CDR3 covers 12 residues. Germline loops: CDR1 MNHEY, CDR2 SMNVEV (reference sequence). In DNA form, the CDR3 reads TGTGCCAGCAGACAGGGACATCAGCCCCAGCATTTT. Translated, it gives CASRQGHQPQHF.

V usage is TRBV5-4 and J usage is TRBJ1-4; 10 bases agree with TRBD1. The CDR3 sequence is 15 residues long. The J segment lost 11 bases and the V segment lost 1 base, leaving 8 bases of the junction unmatched. Germline V gene data show CDR1 as SGHNT and CDR2 as YYREEE (reference sequence). Here the CDR3 DNA reads TGTGCCAGCAGCTTGAAGGGGACAGGGGTTGGCAAACTGTTTTTT. Its translation is CASSLKGTGVGKLFF.

This chain connects TRBV29-1 to TRBJ1-4; weak D call: TRBD1 (5 bases). Germline V CDR1 and CDR2: SQVTM, ANQGSEA. Trimming removed 4 bases at V and 6 bases at J, with 9 bases between. The CDR3 is 12 amino acids. The CDR3 DNA reads TGCAGCGTTGGGGACGGAGATGAAAAACTGTTTTTT. Encoded protein: CSVGDGDEKLFF.

The chain joins TRBV5-1 to TRBJ1-4; D is unresolved. V was shortened by 0 bases and J by 0 bases, with 9 bases between the two germline ends. The V gene's germline CDR1 is SGHRS and CDR2 YFSETQ. This CDR3 has 16 residues. The chain's CDR3 is CASSLDPASTNEKLFF. The DNA of the CDR3 is TGCGCCAGCAGCTTGGACCCGGCCTCAACTAATGAAAAACTGTTTTTT.

This clone was counted once. V and J are TRBV2 and TRBJ2-3; D remains unclear. This CDR3 is built from 15 residues. Between the trimmed V and J ends, which lost 3 bases and 6 bases, there was a span of 16 bases. Looked up from germline, CDR1 is SNHLY and CDR2 is FYNNEI. The CDR3 DNA reads TGTGCCAGCAGTGACAGTCTGTCCCTGGCGGATACGCAGTATTTT. This sequence encodes CASSDSLSLADTQYF. The variable domain in full, completed from reference TRBV2 and TRBJ2-3, reads EPEVTQTPSHQVTQMGQEVILRCVPISNHLYFYWYRQILGQKVEFLVSFYNNEISEKSEIFDDQFSVERPDGSNFTLKIRSTKLEDSAMYFCASSDSLSLADTQYFGPGTRLTVL.

The chain couples TRBV9 to TRBJ2-1; 9 bases match TRBD2. Looked up from germline, CDR1 is SGDLS and CDR2 is YYNGEE. The J segment lost 4 bases and the V segment lost 4 bases, leaving 9 bases of the junction unmatched. This CDR3 has 16 amino acids. CDR3 residues: CASSYAVAGAYNEQFF. The DNA of the CDR3 is TGTGCCAGCAGCTACGCGGTAGCGGGAGCTTACAATGAGCAGTTCTTC.

This chain links TRBV13 with TRBJ2-2; perhaps TRBD2 as D (6 bases). Deletions cut 7 bases from V and 2 bases from J, with 11 bases between. There are 14 residues in the CDR3. Germline CDR1 reads PRHDT; CDR2 reads FYEKMQ (reference sequence). CDR3 nucleotides: TGTGCCAGCATCGGGAGAGAAAACACCGGGGAGCTGTTTTTT. Protein sequence: CASIGRENTGELFF.

The chain employs TRBV9 and TRBJ2-1; TRBD2 matches at 14 bases. The CDR3 consists of 16 residues. From germline, CDR1 is SGDLS and CDR2 YYNGEE. The junction had 0 bases not matched to a gene; V was cut back by 2 bases and J by 2 bases. The CDR3 coding sequence is TGTGCCAGCAGCGTGACTAGCGGGAGGGCCTACAATGAGCAGTTCTTC. Encoded protein: CASSVTSGRAYNEQFF.

This rearrangement joins TRBV7-9 to TRBJ2-6; 11 nucleotides align to TRBD1. The trim removed 0 bases at V and 4 bases at J, leaving 5 bases unmatched. This CDR3 is 18 amino acids long. Germline loops: CDR1 SEHNR, CDR2 FQNEAQ (reference sequence). For the CDR3, the DNA is TGTGCCAGCAGCTTAGCGGACGGACAGGGGGCCGGGGCCAACGTCCTGACTTTC. It yields the protein CASSLADGQGAGANVLTF.

The V gene is TRBV27, the J gene TRBJ2-7; D is ambiguous. The V end lost 2 bases, the J end lost 4 bases, and 12 bases lay between the germline ends. The CDR3 is made up of 14 amino acids. Germline CDR1 and CDR2: MNHEY and SMNVEV (reference sequence). CDR3 nucleotides: TGTGCCAGCAGTTTAACGGCTAGTGGGTACGAGCAGTACTTC. Protein product: CASSLTASGYEQYF.

The chain has TRBV9 and TRBJ2-7; tentatively, D is TRBD1 (6 bases). Germline V gives CDR1 SGDLS, CDR2 YYNGEE. V gave up 3 bases and J gave up 2 bases, with 9 bases separating them. This CDR3 is built from 13 residues. CDR3 region: CASSATGTYEQYF. The DNA of the CDR3 is TGTGCCAGCAGCGCCACAGGGACCTACGAGCAGTACTTC.

V gene TRBV20-1 combines with J gene TRBJ1-2; tentative D call: TRBD1 (5 bases). This CDR3 spans 11 amino acids. The V gene's germline CDR1 is DFQATT and CDR2 SNEGSKA (reference sequence). The CDR3 sequence: CSGTGVYGYTF. CDR3 DNA sequence: TGCTCGGGGACGGGGGTTTATGGCTACACCTTC.

In nucleotides, the CDR3 is TGTGCCAGCAGCTTAGGATGGGACGGTAGCAATCAGCCCCAGCATTTT. It specifies CASSLGWDGSNQPQHF. The chain couples TRBV7-9 to TRBJ1-5; D is possibly TRBD1 (5 bases). From germline, CDR1 is SEHNR and CDR2 FQNEAQ (reference sequence). V was pared by 1 base and J by 0 bases, with 10 bases between. CDR3 length: 16 amino acids.

This sequence joins TRBV9 and TRBJ2-5; no firm D call. V was pared by 0 bases and J by 5 bases, with 11 bases between. CDR1 is SGDLS, CDR2 YYNGEE, per germline. There are 14 residues in the CDR3. The CDR3 bases are TGTGCCAGCAGCGTAGGGGTAGGGAAGGAGACCCAGTACTTC. Its protein is CASSVGVGKETQYF.

V is TRBV19 and J is TRBJ2-7; TRBD2 matches at 13 bases. The germline V gene encodes CDR1 LNHDA and CDR2 SQIVND (reference sequence). J lost 4 bases, V lost 5 bases, and 5 bases had no gene match. The length of the CDR3 is 15 residues. The CDR3 DNA sequence: TGTGCCAGTAGTGCCCGGACTAGCGGGAGTTACGAGCAGTACTTC. It codes for CASSARTSGSYEQYF.

The chain recombines TRBV28 with TRBJ2-2; D gene uncertain. The CDR3 spans 14 residues. The ends were cut back, 1 base at V and 4 bases at J, with 7 bases in the middle. The germline V gene has CDR1 MDHEN and CDR2 SYDVKM. CDR3 DNA: TGTGCCAGCAGTTTATTAGGAGTCACCGGGGAGCTGTTTTTT. Translation: CASSLLGVTGELFF. The variable domain in full, with the rest retrieved from reference TRBV28 and TRBJ2-2, is DVKVTQSSRYLVKRTGEKVFLECVQDMDHENMFWYRQDPGLGLRLIYFSYDVKMKEKGDIPEGYSVSREKKERFSLILESASTNQTSMYLCASSLLGVTGELFFGEGSRLTVL.

This chain links TRBV9 with TRBJ2-3; D remains unclear. V was pared by 2 bases and J by 2 bases, with 6 bases between. CDR1 and CDR2 (germline): SGDLS, YYNGEE. This CDR3 spans 13 amino acids. The CDR3 protein is CASSVPDTDTQYF. As DNA, the CDR3 is TGTGCCAGCAGCGTTCCTGACACAGATACGCAGTATTTT.

The chain uses TRBV29-1 and TRBJ1-2; 7 bases are shared with TRBD1. This CDR3 comprises 12 residues. Germline values: CDR1 SQVTM, CDR2 ANQGSEA. V lost 3 bases to trimming and J lost 7 bases; unmatched junction nucleotides: 5. CDR3 in amino acids: CSVDTGVGGYTF. The CDR3 nucleotides read TGCAGCGTTGATACAGGGGTGGGTGGCTACACCTTC.